This T cell receptor beta chain comes out of a study of blood T cell repertoires in COVID-19. The protocol was immunoSEQ multiplex PCR, while the TCRdb copy is restricted to in-frame clones and leaves out a portion. The sample includes 150,000 to 200,000 clones, around four fifths of them seen just once. The TCR sequence derives from a woman aged 55-70 years who had recovered from COVID-19. The source material was PBMCs or T cells enriched from blood (not recorded which).

The CDR3 spells CASSQTSGGLYNEQFF. The CDR3 DNA follows: TGCGCCAGCAGCCAGACTAGCGGGGGTCTCTACAATGAGCAGTTCTTC. The chain links TRBV4-1 to TRBJ2-1; 12 bases line up with TRBD2. Germline V gives CDR1 MGHRA, CDR2 YSYEKL. V shed 3 bases, J shed 3 bases, and the junction held 3 bases outside the gene matches. CDR3 length equals 16 residues.